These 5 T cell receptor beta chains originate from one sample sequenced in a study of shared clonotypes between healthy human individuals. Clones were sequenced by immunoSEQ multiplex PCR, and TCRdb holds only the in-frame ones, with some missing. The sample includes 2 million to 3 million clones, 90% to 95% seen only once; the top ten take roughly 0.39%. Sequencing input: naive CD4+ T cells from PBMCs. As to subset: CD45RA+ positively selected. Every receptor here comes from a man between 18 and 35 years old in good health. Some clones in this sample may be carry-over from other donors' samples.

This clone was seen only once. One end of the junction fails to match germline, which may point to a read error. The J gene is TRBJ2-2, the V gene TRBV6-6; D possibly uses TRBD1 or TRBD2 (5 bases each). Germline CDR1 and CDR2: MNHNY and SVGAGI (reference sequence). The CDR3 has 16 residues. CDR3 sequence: CASSDSGTASTGELFF. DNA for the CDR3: TGTGCCAGCAGTGACTCCGGGACCGCGAGCACCGGGGAGCTGTTTTTT.

CDR3 nucleotide sequence: TGTGCCAGCATAGGTACAGATACGCAGTATTTT. Protein sequence: CASIGTDTQYF. This chain uses TRBV6-5 with TRBJ2-3; D unclear. With 7 bases removed from V and 3 bases from J, the gap between germline ends came to 5 bases. Germline lookup yields CDR1 MNHEY and CDR2 SVGAGI. The CDR3 spans 11 residues.

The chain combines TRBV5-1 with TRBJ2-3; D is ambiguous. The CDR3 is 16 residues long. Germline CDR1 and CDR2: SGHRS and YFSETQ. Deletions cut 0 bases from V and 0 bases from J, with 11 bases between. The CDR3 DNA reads TGCGCCAGCAGCTTGGTAGGGCTAGGAAGCACAGATACGCAGTATTTT. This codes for CASSLVGLGSTDTQYF.

The CDR3 here is CASSRDRRNTEAFF. The CDR3 DNA reads TGTGCCAGCAGCAGGGACAGGAGGAACACTGAAGCTTTCTTT. The rearrangement uses TRBV5-4 and TRBJ1-1, with 8 bases identical to TRBD1. The CDR3 length is 14 residues. The germline CDR1 and CDR2 sequences are SGHNT and YYREEE (reference sequence). Trimming cost V 4 bases and J 1 base; bases outside gene matches: 3.

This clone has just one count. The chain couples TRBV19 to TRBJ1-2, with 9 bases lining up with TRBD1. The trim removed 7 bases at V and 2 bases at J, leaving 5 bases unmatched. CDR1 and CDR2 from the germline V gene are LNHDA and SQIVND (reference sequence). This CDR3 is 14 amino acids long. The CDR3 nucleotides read TGTGCCAGTACTCCGGGGACAGGGAACTATGGCTACACCTTC. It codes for CASTPGTGNYGYTF.